Below, one T cell receptor beta chain is given with its context. This specimen comes from a study of T cell repertoires in cytomegalovirus infection. TCRdb redid the calling of the reads with MiXCR, one entry per CDR3 protein. Seen here are about 140,000 distinct CDR3 sequences, under 8.5% observed once, and the top ten hold about a sixth. The CDR3 has 14 residues. Germline V gene data show CDR1 as SQVTM and CDR2 as ANQGSEA. Trimming removed 4 bases from V and 2 bases from J, with 14 bases in between. Sequenced material: PBMCs. The chain links TRBV29-1 to TRBJ1-2; tentatively, D is TRBD1 (6 bases). The sequence came from a human donor in good health (CMV status not recorded). Some clones in this sample may be carry-over from other donors' samples. CDR3: CSVVGVQGNYGYTF. The CDR3 DNA reads as TGCAGCGTTGTTGGGGTTCAGGGGAACTATGGCTACACCTTC. Variable domain in full (rest from reference TRBV29-1 and TRBJ1-2): SAVISQKPSRDICQRGTSLTIQCQVDSQVTMMFWYRQQPGQSLTLIATANQGSEATYESGFVIDKFPISRPNLTFSTLTVSNMSPEDSSIYLCSVVGVQGNYGYTFGSGTRLTVV.